The 11 T cell receptor beta chains in this list originate from one sample, sequenced in a study of graft-versus-host responses after intestinal transplantation. Their antigens remain unidentified. The repertoire was sequenced with immunoSEQ multiplex PCR; TCRdb's copy has only in-frame clones and lacks some. In the table there are some 88,000 clones, around 93% of which are singletons. The sample in question was unstimulated CD8+ T cells sorted from spleen or lymph node cells, obtained before intestinal transplant. These receptors were collected from a human donor who received an intestinal transplant.

This clone was counted once. V and J are TRBV7-6 and TRBJ2-1, with D uncertain. This CDR3 region has 12 residues. The germline V and J ends were trimmed by 5 bases and 12 bases, with 14 bases remaining between them. Per germline, CDR1 SGHVS and CDR2 FNYEAQ. CDR3 region: CASSPPLSVQFF. CDR3 sequence (DNA): TGTGCCAGCAGCCCCCCGCTAAGTGTGCAGTTCTTC. Supplemented by reference TRBV7-6 and TRBJ2-1, the full variable domain reads GAGVSQSPRYKVTKRGQDVALRCDPISGHVSLYWYRQALGQGPEFLTYFNYEAQQDKSGLPNDRFSAERPEGSISTLTIQRTEQRDSAMYRCASSPPLSVQFFGPGTRLTVL.

The J gene is TRBJ2-7, the V gene TRBV9; maybe TRBD2 (5 bases). V was clipped by 0 bases and J by 6 bases, with 13 bases between them. Germline CDR1 is SGDLS and CDR2 is YYNGEE. CDR3 length: 14 amino acids. CDR3 region: CASSVGGREGEQYF. The CDR3 nucleotides are TGTGCCAGCAGCGTAGGAGGTCGGGAAGGCGAGCAGTACTTC.

The chain recombines TRBV30 with TRBJ2-7, with 8 bases aligning to TRBD2. Germline CDR1 reads GTSNPN; CDR2 reads SVGIG (reference sequence). This CDR3 spans 11 amino acids. V was clipped by 5 bases and J by 4 bases; unmatched bases: 1. CDR3 sequence (DNA): TGTGCCTGGCGGGAGGGGTACGAGCAGTACTTC. It encodes CAWREGYEQYF.

This sequence joins TRBV25-1 and TRBJ1-1; D not resolved. Germline V gene lookup returns CDR1 MGHDK and CDR2 SYGVNS. V was pared by 5 bases and J by 3 bases, with 7 bases between. This CDR3 contains 12 residues. Written as DNA, the CDR3 is TGTGCCAGCAGTTCAGGTGACACTGAAGCTTTCTTT. Translated: CASSSGDTEAFF.

CDR3 sequence: CSVERQPYNEQFF. The CDR3 region has the DNA TGCAGCGTTGAGCGGCAGCCCTACAATGAGCAGTTCTTC. The chain employs TRBV29-1 and TRBJ2-1; D call uncertain. The V end lost 3 bases, the J end lost 2 bases, and 8 bases lay between the germline ends. CDR1 and CDR2 from the germline V gene are SQVTM and ANQGSEA. The CDR3 is 13 residues long.

The rearrangement uses TRBV27 and TRBJ2-7; the D gene is possibly TRBD1 (5 bases). V lost 3 bases, J lost 2 bases, and 11 bases lay in between. Per the germline V gene, CDR1 is MNHEY and CDR2 is SMNVEV (reference sequence). This CDR3 has 14 amino acids. The CDR3 loop is CASSFRTGPYEQYF. In DNA, the CDR3 is TGTGCCAGCAGTTTCCGAACAGGCCCCTACGAGCAGTACTTC.

V is TRBV7-9 and J is TRBJ2-5; maybe TRBD2 (5 bases). The V end was cut by 1 base, the J end by 5 bases, with 23 bases between. This CDR3 has 18 residues. Germline assignment: CDR1 SEHNR and CDR2 FQNEAQ (reference sequence). CDR3 DNA: TGTGCCAGCAGCTTAGTTTCGCCCTTGCGGGCCAATGGGGAGACCCAGTACTTC. Translated: CASSLVSPLRANGETQYF.

V usage is TRBV9 and J usage is TRBJ2-2, with TRBD1 matching 7 bases. Germline values: CDR1 SGDLS, CDR2 YYNGEE. The CDR3 spans 16 residues. The J segment lost 4 bases and the V segment lost 3 bases, leaving 9 bases of the junction unmatched. The CDR3 DNA reads as TGTGCCAGCAGCGCGAAATCGGGACAGTTCACCGGGGAGCTGTTTTTT. This encodes CASSAKSGQFTGELFF.

The rearrangement links TRBV7-6 to TRBJ2-3; maybe TRBD1 (5 bases). CDR1 and CDR2 (germline): SGHVS, FNYEAQ. This CDR3 is built from 13 residues. V was trimmed by 5 bases and J by 2 bases, leaving 8 bases between them. CDR3 DNA sequence: TGTGCCAGCAGCCGGACATACACAGATACGCAGTATTTT. Its translation is CASSRTYTDTQYF. Together with reference TRBV7-6 and TRBJ2-3, the CDR3 gives the full variable domain: GAGVSQSPRYKVTKRGQDVALRCDPISGHVSLYWYRQALGQGPEFLTYFNYEAQQDKSGLPNDRFSAERPEGSISTLTIQRTEQRDSAMYRCASSRTYTDTQYFGPGTRLTVL.

The chain carries TRBV5-5 and TRBJ1-2, with 8 bases fitting TRBD1. The CDR3 has 15 residues. With V trimmed by 3 bases and J by 6 bases, 10 bases remained unmatched. Germline loops: CDR1 SGHKS, CDR2 YYEKEE (reference sequence). The CDR3, as DNA: TGTGCCAGCAGCTGGAGCACAGGGGGAGAGGATGGCTACACCTTC. It codes for CASSWSTGGEDGYTF. Full variable domain (rest looked up from reference TRBV5-5 and TRBJ1-2): DAGVTQSPTHLIKTRGQQVTLRCSPISGHKSVSWYQQVLGQGPQFIFQYYEKEERGRGNFPDRFSARQFPNYSSELNVNALLLGDSALYLCASSWSTGGEDGYTFGSGTRLTVV.

The chain links TRBV7-9 to TRBJ2-4; possibly TRBD2 for D (5 bases). Trimming shortened V by 1 base and J by 1 base, and 5 bases separated the two germline ends. The CDR3 runs to 14 residues. The germline V gene encodes CDR1 SEHNR and CDR2 FQNEAQ (reference sequence). CDR3 sequence reads: CASSLGGAKNIQYF. The CDR3 DNA reads as TGTGCCAGCAGCTTAGGAGGGGCCAAAAACATTCAGTACTTC.